The sample holds a few counts of the clone carrying this T cell receptor (beta chain). Its antigen is still unknown. These data originate in a study of T cells after yellow fever vaccination. For the study at large: Preparing low-cell-number fractions relied on SMART-Seq v4 Ultra Low Input.

V gave up 5 bases and J gave up 3 bases; unmatched junction bases: 7. CDR1 and CDR2 from the germline V gene are MGHRA and YSYEKL. The CDR3 consists of 15 residues. UMIs were added to TCR cDNA along with a universal primer site when it was made by 5'RACE template switching. One entry per CDR3 protein, called by TCRdb with MiXCR from the 5' RACE reads. The sample contains about 350,000 distinct CDR3 sequences, roughly 3.9% of which appear only once. Study-level findings and limits: Although most clonotypes did not, a small share appeared in both CD4 and CD8 compartments. Primary-vaccination clones mostly resurfaced post-booster (more than 95% CD4, 75% to 90% CD8).

The sequences come from PBMCs, collected 5 days after the yellow fever booster vaccination. The TCR was taken from a man between 18 and 35 years old who received the YFV17D yellow fever vaccine. The rearrangement uses TRBV4-1 and TRBJ1-2, with 9 bases aligning to TRBD1. CDR3 region: CASSSRQGEDYGYTF. Here the CDR3 DNA reads TGCGCCAGCAGCTCCCGACAGGGGGAAGACTATGGCTACACCTTC.